The source of this TCR beta chain is a study of T cells in tumors after PD-1 blockade. Germline V gene lookup returns CDR1 MNHEY and CDR2 SVGAGI. J lost 5 bases, V lost 7 bases, and 7 bases had no gene match. CDR3 size: 13 residues. Concerning this clone itself: Antigen unknown.

The data were produced by immunoSEQ multiplex PCR, yet TCRdb's version contains in-frame clones alone and is incomplete. Of 10,000 to 15,000 clones in the sample, approximately 64% were seen once. General study points: Blood contained about two fifths of the tumor's TCR clonotypes.

Sequences were derived from tumor tissue, sampled before anti-PD-1 treatment. J is TRBJ1-2 and V is TRBV6-5, with TRBD1 matching 7 bases. The TCR sequence derives from a human donor with cutaneous squamous cell carcinoma. The CDR3 loop reads CASTPGGRYGYTF. The CDR3 region has the DNA TGTGCCAGCACCCCAGGGGGAAGGTATGGCTACACCTTC.